The sequence of this TCR beta chain was determined in a study of radiotherapy plus CTLA-4 blockade in lung cancer. Study details: Disease control reached about 28%, with objective responses in approximately 17%. General study points: The study found tumor-derived TCR clones expanded in blood after radiotherapy plus ipilimumab.

The assay was immunoSEQ multiplex PCR, and TCRdb's table has in-frame clones only and misses some. Seen here are approximately 52,000 clones, 77% observed once, and the top ten hold 2% to 3%. Each patient with chemo-refractory metastatic non-small-cell lung cancer was treated with focal radiation plus CTLA-4 blockade using ipilimumab. Comment on this clone: Its cognate antigen is unknown.

Here the sequenced sample was peripheral blood, taken from a patient treated with radiotherapy plus ipilimumab. This TCR was sampled from a human donor with non-small cell lung cancer whose response to radiotherapy plus ipilimumab could not be evaluated.

The CDR3 bases are TGTGCCAGCAGTTTAATTTCGGGGGTCAATCAGCCCCAGCATTTT. This gives the protein CASSLISGVNQPQHF. V usage is TRBV6-5 and J usage is TRBJ1-5; the D gene is possibly TRBD1 (5 bases). Trimming removed 4 bases at V and 3 bases at J, with 13 bases between. Germline V lookup: CDR1 MNHEY, CDR2 SVGAGI. The CDR3 covers 15 residues.